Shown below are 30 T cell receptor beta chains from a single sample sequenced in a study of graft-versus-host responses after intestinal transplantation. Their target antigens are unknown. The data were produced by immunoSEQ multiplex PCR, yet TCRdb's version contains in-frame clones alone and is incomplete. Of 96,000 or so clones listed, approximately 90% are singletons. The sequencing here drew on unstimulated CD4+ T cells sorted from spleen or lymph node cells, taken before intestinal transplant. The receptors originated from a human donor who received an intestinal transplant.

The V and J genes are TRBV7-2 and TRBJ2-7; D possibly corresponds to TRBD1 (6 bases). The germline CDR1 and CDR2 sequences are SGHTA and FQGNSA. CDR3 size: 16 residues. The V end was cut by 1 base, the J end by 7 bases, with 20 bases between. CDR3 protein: CASSLGTRSGAWEQYF. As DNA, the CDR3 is TGTGCCAGCAGCTTAGGGACGCGGTCAGGGGCTTGGGAGCAGTACTTC.

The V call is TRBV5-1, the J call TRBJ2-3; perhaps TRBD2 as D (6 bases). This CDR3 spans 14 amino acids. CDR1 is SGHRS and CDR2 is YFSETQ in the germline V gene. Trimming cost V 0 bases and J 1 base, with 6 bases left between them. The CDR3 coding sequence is TGCGCCAGCAGCTTGGGGAGGGGCACAGATACGCAGTATTTT. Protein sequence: CASSLGRGTDTQYF.

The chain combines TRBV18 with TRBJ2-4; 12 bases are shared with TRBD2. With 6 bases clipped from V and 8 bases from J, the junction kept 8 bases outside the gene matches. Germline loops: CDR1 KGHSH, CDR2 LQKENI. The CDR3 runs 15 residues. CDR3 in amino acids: CASSPRTSGKHIQYF. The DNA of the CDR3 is TGTGCCAGCTCCCCCCGGACTAGCGGGAAGCACATTCAGTACTTC.

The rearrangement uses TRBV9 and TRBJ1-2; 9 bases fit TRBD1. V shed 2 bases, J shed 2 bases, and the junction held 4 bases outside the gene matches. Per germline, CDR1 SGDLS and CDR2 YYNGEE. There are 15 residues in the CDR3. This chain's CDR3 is CASSVTGTGNYGYTF. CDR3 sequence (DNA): TGTGCCAGCAGCGTTACCGGGACAGGGAACTATGGCTACACCTTC.

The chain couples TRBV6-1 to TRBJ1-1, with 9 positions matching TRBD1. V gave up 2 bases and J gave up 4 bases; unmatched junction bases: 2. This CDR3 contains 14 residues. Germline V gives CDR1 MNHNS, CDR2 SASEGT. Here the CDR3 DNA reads TGTGCCAGCAGTGAAAACAGGGGGCGCACTGAAGCTTTCTTT. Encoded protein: CASSENRGRTEAFF.

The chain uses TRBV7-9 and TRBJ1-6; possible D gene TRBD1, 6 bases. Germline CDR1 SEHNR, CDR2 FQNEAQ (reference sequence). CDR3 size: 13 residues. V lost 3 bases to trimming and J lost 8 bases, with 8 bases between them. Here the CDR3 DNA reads TGTGCCAGCAGCTTGGACAGAGATTCACCCCTCCACTTT. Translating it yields CASSLDRDSPLHF.

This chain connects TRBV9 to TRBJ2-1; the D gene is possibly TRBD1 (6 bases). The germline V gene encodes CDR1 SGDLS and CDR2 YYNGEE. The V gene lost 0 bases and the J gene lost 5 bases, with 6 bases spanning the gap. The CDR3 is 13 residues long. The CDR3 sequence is CASSVGTDNEQFF. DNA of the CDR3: TGTGCCAGCAGCGTAGGGACAGACAATGAGCAGTTCTTC. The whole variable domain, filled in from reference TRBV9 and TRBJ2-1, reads DSGVTQTPKHLITATGQRVTLRCSPRSGDLSVYWYQQSLDQGLQFLIQYYNGEERAKGNILERFSAQQFPDLHSELNLSSLELGDSALYFCASSVGTDNEQFFGPGTRLTVL.

CDR3 sequence: CASTPGTRVEQYF. In DNA, the CDR3 is TGTGCCAGCACTCCCGGGACTAGAGTCGAGCAGTACTTC. This rearrangement joins TRBV28 to TRBJ2-7, with TRBD2 matching over 8 bases. In germline, CDR1 is MDHEN, CDR2 SYDVKM. The CDR3 spans 13 residues. The ends lost 7 bases at V and 6 bases at J; junction bases unmatched: 8.

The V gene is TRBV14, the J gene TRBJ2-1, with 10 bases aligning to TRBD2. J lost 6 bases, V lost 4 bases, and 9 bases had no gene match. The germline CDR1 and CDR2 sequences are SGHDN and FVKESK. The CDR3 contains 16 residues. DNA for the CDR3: TGTGCCAGCAGCCCCCTGATAGCGGGGGGCGGCAATGAGCAGTTCTTC. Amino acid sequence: CASSPLIAGGGNEQFF.

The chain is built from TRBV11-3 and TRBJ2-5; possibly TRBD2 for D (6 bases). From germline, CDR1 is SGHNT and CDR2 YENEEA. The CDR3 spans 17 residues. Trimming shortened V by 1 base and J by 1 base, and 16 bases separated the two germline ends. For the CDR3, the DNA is TGTGCCAGCAGCTTAGGGGGTTTAGGAGGGAGCCAAGAGACCCAGTACTTC. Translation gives CASSLGGLGGSQETQYF. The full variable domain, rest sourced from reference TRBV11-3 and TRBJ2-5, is EAGVVQSPRYKIIEKKQPVAFWCNPISGHNTLYWYLQNLGQGPELLIRYENEEAVDDSQLPKDRFSAERLKGVDSTLKIQPAELGDSAVYLCASSLGGLGGSQETQYFGPGTRLLVL.

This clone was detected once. Here the CDR3 DNA reads TGTGCCAGCAGCTTATCGCGGGAGCGTTGGGAGACCCAGTACTTC. Its protein is CASSLSRERWETQYF. The chain carries TRBV7-2 and TRBJ2-5, with TRBD2 matching over 7 bases. The CDR3 totals 15 residues. CDR1 SGHTA and CDR2 FQGNSA come from the germline V gene. J lost 5 bases, V lost 2 bases, and 8 bases had no gene match.

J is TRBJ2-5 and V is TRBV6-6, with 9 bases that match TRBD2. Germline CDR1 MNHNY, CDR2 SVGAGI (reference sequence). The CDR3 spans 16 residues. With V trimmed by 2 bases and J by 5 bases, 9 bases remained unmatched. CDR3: CASSYPPGLAAETQYF. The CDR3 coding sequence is TGTGCCAGCAGTTACCCTCCGGGACTAGCAGCTGAGACCCAGTACTTC.

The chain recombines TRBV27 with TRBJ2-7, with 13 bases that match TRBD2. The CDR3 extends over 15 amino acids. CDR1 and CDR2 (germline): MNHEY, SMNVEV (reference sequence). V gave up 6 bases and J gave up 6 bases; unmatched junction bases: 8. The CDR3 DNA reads TGTGCCAGCAGACAACTAGCGGGAGGGGTCTTCGAGCAGTACTTC. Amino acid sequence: CASRQLAGGVFEQYF.

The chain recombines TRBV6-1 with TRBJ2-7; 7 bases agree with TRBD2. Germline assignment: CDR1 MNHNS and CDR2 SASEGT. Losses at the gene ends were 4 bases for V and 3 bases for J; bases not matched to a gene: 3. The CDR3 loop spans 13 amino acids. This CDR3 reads CASSGGGIYEQYF. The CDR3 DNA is TGTGCCAGCAGTGGGGGAGGGATCTACGAGCAGTACTTC.

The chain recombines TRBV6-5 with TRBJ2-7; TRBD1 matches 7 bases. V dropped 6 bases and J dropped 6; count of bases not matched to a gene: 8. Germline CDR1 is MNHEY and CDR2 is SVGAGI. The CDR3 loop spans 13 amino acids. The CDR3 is CASRQNRGGEQYF. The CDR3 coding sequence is TGTGCCAGCAGACAAAACAGGGGCGGCGAGCAGTACTTC.

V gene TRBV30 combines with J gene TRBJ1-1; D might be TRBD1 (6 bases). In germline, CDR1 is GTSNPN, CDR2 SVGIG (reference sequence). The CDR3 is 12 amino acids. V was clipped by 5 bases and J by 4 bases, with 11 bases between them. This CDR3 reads CAWGRGITEAFF. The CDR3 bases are TGTGCCTGGGGGAGGGGGATCACTGAAGCTTTCTTT.

The CDR3 loop reads CASSLQVTDTEAFF. CDR3 DNA sequence: TGTGCCAGCAGCTTGCAGGTGACGGACACTGAAGCTTTCTTT. The chain recombines TRBV5-8 with TRBJ1-1, with no clear D. There are 14 residues in the CDR3. Germline loops: CDR1 SGHTS, CDR2 YDEGEE. V was pared by 1 base and J by 3 bases, with 10 bases between.

The CDR3 protein is CASSLSDTEETQYF. As DNA, the CDR3 is TGTGCCAGCAGCTTATCCGACACTGAAGAGACCCAGTACTTC. J is TRBJ2-5 and V is TRBV7-6; D uncertain. This CDR3 has 14 amino acids. Germline loops: CDR1 SGHVS, CDR2 FNYEAQ. V lost 2 bases, J lost 3 bases, and 10 bases lay in between. Based on the CDR3 plus reference TRBV7-6 and TRBJ2-5, the full variable domain is GAGVSQSPRYKVTKRGQDVALRCDPISGHVSLYWYRQALGQGPEFLTYFNYEAQQDKSGLPNDRFSAERPEGSISTLTIQRTEQRDSAMYRCASSLSDTEETQYFGPGTRLLVL.

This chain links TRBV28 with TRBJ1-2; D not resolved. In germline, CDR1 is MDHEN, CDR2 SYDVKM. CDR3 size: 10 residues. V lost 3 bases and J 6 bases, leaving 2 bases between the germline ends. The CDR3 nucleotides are TGTGCCAGCAGTTTCAATGGCTACACCTTC. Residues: CASSFNGYTF.

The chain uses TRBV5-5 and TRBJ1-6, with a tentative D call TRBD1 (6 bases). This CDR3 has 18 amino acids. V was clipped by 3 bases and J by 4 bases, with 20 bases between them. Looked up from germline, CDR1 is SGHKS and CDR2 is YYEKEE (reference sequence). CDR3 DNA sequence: TGTGCCAGCAGCTCAATCAGGACAGAGCGTATATATAATTCACCCCTCCACTTT. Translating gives CASSSIRTERIYNSPLHF.

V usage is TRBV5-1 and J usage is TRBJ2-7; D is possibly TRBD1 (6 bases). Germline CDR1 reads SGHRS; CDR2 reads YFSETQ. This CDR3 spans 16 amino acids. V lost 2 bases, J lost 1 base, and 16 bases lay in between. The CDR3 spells CASSFRDTILSYEQYF. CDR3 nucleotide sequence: TGCGCCAGCAGCTTCCGGGACACGATACTTTCCTACGAGCAGTACTTC.

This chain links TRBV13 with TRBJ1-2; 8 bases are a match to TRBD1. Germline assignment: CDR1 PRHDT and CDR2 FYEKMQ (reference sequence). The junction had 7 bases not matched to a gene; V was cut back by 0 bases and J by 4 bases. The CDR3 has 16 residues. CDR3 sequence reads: CASSLGGAGGTYGYTF. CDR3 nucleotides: TGTGCCAGCAGCTTAGGTGGGGCAGGGGGCACCTATGGCTACACCTTC.

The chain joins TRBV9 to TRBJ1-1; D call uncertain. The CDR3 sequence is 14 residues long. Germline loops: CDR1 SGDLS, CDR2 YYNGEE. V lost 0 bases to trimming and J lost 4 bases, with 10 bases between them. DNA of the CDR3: TGTGCCAGCAGCGTAGCTCCGGGAGGCACTGAAGCTTTCTTT. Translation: CASSVAPGGTEAFF. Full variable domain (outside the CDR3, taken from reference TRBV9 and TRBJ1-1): DSGVTQTPKHLITATGQRVTLRCSPRSGDLSVYWYQQSLDQGLQFLIQYYNGEERAKGNILERFSAQQFPDLHSELNLSSLELGDSALYFCASSVAPGGTEAFFGQGTRLTVV.

The CDR3 reads CASSQDDRVPSYYGYTF. DNA of the CDR3: TGCGCCAGCAGCCAAGATGACAGGGTCCCCTCTTACTATGGCTACACCTTC. V is TRBV4-1 and J is TRBJ1-2; 7 bases are shared with TRBD1. Germline V gene lookup returns CDR1 MGHRA and CDR2 YSYEKL. The V gene end was trimmed by 0 bases and the J gene end by 3 bases; junction bases not matched to a gene: 10. This CDR3 is 17 amino acids long.

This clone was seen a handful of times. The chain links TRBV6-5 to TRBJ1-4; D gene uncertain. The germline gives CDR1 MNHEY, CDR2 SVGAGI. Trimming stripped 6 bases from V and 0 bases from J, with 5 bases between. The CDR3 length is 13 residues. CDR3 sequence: CASRAATNEKLFF. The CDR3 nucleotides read TGTGCCAGCAGGGCGGCAACTAATGAAAAACTGTTTTTT.

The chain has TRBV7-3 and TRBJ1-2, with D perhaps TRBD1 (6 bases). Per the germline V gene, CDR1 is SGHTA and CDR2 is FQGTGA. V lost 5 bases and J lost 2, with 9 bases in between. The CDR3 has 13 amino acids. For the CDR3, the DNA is TGTGCCAGCAGCCCAGACAGGAACTATGGCTACACCTTC. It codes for CASSPDRNYGYTF. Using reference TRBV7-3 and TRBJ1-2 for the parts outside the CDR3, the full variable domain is GAGVSQTPSNKVTEKGKYVELRCDPISGHTALYWYRQSLGQGPEFLIYFQGTGAADDSGLPNDRFFAVRPEGSVSTLKIQRTERGDSAVYLCASSPDRNYGYTFGSGTRLTVV.

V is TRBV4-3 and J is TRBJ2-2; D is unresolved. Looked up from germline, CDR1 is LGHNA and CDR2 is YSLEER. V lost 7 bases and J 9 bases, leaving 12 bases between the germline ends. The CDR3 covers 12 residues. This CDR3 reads CASTQRVRELFF. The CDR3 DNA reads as TGCGCCAGCACCCAGCGAGTACGGGAGCTGTTTTTT.

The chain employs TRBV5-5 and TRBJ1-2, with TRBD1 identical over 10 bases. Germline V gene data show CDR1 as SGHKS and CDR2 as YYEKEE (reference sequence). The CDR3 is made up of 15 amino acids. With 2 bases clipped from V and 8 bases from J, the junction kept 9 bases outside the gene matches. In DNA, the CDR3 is TGTGCCAGCAGCTTTTGGACCGGGACAGGGGACGGCTACACCTTC. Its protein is CASSFWTGTGDGYTF.

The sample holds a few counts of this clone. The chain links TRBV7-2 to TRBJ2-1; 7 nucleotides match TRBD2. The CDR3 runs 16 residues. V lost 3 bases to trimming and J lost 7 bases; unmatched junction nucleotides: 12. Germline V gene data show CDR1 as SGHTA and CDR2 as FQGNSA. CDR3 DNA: TGTGCCAGCAGCTTGAGTAGAGGGAGGGCCGGGAATGAGCAGTTCTTC. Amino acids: CASSLSRGRAGNEQFF.

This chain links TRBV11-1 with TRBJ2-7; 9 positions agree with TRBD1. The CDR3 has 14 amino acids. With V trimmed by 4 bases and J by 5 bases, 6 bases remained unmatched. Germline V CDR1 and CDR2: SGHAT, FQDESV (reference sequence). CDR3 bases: TGTGCCAGCAGCTCCCGGGACAGGGACCACGAGCAGTACTTC. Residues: CASSSRDRDHEQYF.